The sequence of this TCR beta chain was determined in a study of blood T cell repertoires in COVID-19. In the study overall: COVID-19 samples collected from the United States, Italy and Spain covered acute and convalescent phases. From T cells, B-cell-depleted T cells, or PBMCs came the material, which was cDNA or gDNA.

Methods used by the authors: Reference gene primer amplification in the assay estimated nucleated cell counts. Repertoires were generated with immunoSEQ multiplex PCR, while TCRdb's copy carries only in-frame clones and drops some. D and trimming come from the DNA, and the V and J calls and clone size come from that table. The data contain 250,000 to 400,000 clones, roughly 88% of them singletons. Followed longitudinally, the Seattle patients had been enrolled during active infection. From germline, CDR1 is MRHNA and CDR2 SNTAGT. The CDR3 spans 15 residues. V was pared by 6 bases and J by 7 bases, with 8 bases of the junction left unmatched.

J is TRBJ2-1 and V is TRBV6-4; 11 positions match TRBD1. The source material was peripheral blood. The source is a woman aged 30 to 39 with COVID-19, enrolled during active disease. The CDR3 coding sequence is TGTGCCAGCAGCGACCGGGACAGGGGGAAAAATGAGCAGTTCTTC. This encodes CASSDRDRGKNEQFF.